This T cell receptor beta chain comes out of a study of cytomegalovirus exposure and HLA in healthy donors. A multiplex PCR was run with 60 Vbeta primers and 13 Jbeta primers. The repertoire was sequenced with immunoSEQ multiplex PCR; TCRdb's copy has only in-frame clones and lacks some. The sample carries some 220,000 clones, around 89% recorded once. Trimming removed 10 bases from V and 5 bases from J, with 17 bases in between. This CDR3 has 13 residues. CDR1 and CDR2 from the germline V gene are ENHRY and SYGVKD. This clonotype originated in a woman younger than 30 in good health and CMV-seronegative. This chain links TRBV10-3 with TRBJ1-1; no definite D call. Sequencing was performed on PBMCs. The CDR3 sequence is CASTRGLMTEAFF. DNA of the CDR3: TGTGCCAGCACCCGAGGTTTAATGACTGAAGCTTTCTTT.